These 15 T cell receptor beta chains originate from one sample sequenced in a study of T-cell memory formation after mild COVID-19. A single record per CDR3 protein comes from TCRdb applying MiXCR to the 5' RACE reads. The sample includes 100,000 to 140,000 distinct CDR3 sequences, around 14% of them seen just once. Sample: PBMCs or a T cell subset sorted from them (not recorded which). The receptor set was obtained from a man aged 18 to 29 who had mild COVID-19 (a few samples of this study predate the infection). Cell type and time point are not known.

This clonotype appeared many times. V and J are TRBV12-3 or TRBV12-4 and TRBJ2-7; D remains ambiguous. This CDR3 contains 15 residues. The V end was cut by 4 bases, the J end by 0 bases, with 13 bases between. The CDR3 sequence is CASSSVVPSSYEQYF. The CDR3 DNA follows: TGTGCCAGCAGTTCCGTGGTTCCCAGCTCCTACGAGCAGTACTTC.

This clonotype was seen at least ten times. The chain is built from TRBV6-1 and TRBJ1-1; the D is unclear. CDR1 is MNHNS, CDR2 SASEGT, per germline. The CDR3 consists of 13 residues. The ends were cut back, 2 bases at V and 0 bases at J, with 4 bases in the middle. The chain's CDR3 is CASSEWLNTEAFF. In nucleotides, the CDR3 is TGTGCCAGCAGTGAATGGTTGAACACTGAAGCTTTCTTT.

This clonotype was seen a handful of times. The CDR3 loop is CASSPFGLTGLSGNTIYF. In DNA form, the CDR3 reads TGTGCCAGCAGCCCGTTCGGTTTGACAGGCCTCTCTGGAAACACCATATATTTT. The chain combines TRBV6-6 with TRBJ1-3, with D possibly being TRBD1 (6 bases). CDR1 is MNHNY, CDR2 SVGAGI, per germline (reference sequence). The CDR3 sequence is 18 residues long. V lost 6 bases and J 0 bases, leaving 21 bases between the germline ends.

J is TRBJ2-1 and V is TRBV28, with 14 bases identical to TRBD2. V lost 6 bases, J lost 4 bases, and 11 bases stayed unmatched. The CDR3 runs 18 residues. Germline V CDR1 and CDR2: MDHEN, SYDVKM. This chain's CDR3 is CASSLGTSGRKSYNEQFF. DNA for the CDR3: TGTGCCAGCAGCCTCGGGACTAGCGGGAGAAAGTCATACAATGAGCAGTTCTTC.

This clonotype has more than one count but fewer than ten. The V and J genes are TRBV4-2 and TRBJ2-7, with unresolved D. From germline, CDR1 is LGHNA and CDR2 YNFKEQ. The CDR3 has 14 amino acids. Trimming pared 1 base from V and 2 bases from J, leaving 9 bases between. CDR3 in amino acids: CASSQGERTYEQYF. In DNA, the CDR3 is TGTGCCAGCAGCCAAGGTGAAAGGACCTACGAGCAGTACTTC.

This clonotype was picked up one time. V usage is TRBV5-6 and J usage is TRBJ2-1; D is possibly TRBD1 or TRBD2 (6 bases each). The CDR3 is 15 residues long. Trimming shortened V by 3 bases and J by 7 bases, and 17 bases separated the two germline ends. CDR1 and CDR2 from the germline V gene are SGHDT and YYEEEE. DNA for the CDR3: TGTGCCAGCAGCTCCTGGGACATGGAGGGGAATGAGCAGTTCTTC. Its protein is CASSSWDMEGNEQFF. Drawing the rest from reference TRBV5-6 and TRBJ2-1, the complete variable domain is DAGVTQSPTHLIKTRGQQVTLRCSPKSGHDTVSWYQQALGQGPQFIFQYYEEEERQRGNFPDRFSGHQFPNYSSELNVNALLLGDSALYLCASSSWDMEGNEQFFGPGTRLTVL.

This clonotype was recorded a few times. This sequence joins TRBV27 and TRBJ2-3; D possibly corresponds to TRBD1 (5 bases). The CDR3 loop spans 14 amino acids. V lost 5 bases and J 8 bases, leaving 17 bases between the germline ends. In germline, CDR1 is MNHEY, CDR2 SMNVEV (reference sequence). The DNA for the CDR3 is TGTGCCAGCAGTACTCTGACAGAAATCCTTACGCAGTATTTT. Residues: CASSTLTEILTQYF.

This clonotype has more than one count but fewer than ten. CDR3 DNA sequence: TGTGCCAGCAGTTACGTAGGGAGTGGTAACGAGCAGTACTTC. It yields the protein CASSYVGSGNEQYF. V usage is TRBV6-5 and J usage is TRBJ2-7; TRBD2 is a possible D gene (5 bases). This CDR3 region has 14 residues. Trimming took 2 bases from V and 5 from J, leaving 13 bases between them. The germline V gene has CDR1 MNHEY and CDR2 SVGAGI.

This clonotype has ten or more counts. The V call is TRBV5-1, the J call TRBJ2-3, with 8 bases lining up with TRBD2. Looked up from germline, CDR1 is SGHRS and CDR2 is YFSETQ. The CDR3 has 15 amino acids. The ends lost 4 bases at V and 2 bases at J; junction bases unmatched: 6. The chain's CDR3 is CASSVLSGDTDTQYF. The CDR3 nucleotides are TGCGCCAGCAGCGTACTTAGCGGGGACACAGATACGCAGTATTTT.

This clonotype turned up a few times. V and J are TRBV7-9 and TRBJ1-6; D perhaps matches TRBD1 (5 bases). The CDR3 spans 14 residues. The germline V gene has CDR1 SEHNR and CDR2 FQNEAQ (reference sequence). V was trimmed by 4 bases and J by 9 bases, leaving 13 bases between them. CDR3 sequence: CASSSTDSSSPLHF. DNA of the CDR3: TGTGCCAGCAGCTCCACAGACAGCAGTTCACCCCTCCACTTT.

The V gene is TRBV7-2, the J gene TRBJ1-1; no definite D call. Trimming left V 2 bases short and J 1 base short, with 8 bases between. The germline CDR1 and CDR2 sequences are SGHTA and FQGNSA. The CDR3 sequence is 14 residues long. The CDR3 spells CASSLPQTNTEAFF. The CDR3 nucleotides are TGTGCCAGCAGCTTACCACAGACGAACACTGAAGCTTTCTTT.

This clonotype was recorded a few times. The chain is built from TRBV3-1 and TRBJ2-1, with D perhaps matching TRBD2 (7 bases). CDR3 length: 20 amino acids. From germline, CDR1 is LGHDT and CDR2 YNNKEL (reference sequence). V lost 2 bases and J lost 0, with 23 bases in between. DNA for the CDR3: TGTGCCAGCAGCCAATCTTTTTGGGGGGGGCCGGCCCCCTCCTACAATGAGCAGTTCTTC. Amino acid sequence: CASSQSFWGGPAPSYNEQFF.

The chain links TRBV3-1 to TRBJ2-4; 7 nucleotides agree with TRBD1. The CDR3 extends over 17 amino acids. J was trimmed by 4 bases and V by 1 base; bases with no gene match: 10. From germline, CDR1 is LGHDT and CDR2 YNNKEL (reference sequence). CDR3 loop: CASSQVVDTGQKNIQYF. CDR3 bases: TGTGCCAGCAGCCAAGTCGTGGATACGGGACAGAAAAACATTCAGTACTTC.

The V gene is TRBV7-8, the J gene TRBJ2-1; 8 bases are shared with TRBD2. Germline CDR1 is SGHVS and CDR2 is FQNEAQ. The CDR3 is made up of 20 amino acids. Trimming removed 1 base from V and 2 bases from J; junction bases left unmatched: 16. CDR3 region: CASSLGFGGAEILTYNEQFF. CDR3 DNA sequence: TGTGCCAGCAGCTTAGGTTTCGGGGGGGCCGAGATCCTCACCTACAATGAGCAGTTCTTC.

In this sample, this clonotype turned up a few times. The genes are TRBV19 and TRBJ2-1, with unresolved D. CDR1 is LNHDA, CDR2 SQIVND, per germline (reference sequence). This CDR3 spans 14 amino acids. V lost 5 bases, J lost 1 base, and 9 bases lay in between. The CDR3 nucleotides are TGTGCCAGTAGTCCGCCCCCATCCTACAATGAGCAGTTCTTC. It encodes CASSPPPSYNEQFF.